This T cell receptor (beta chain) was sequenced during a study of T cell repertoires in cytomegalovirus infection. At the level of the study: It can be stated that public TCR beta signatures indicated CMV infection as well as a matching HLA type. Study results and limitations: Dominating the ex vivo response were TCR beta clonotypes that were CMV-specific and HLA-C-restricted. Cumulated frequencies of public TCR beta families served to identify carriers of CMV plus the relevant HLA.

In TCRdb, the reads were re-called with MiXCR into one record per CDR3 protein. The table includes roughly 46,000 distinct CDR3 sequences, roughly 20% detected once. The CDR3 covers 15 residues. CDR1 is SGHTA, CDR2 FQGNSA, per germline. V shed 1 base and J shed 0 bases, with 10 bases lying between them. This clonotype was seen repeatedly, ten times or more. The antigen remains undetermined. The chain employs TRBV7-2 and TRBJ2-7; tentatively, D is TRBD1 (6 bases). The receptor was isolated from a human donor in good health (CMV status not recorded). Some clones in this sample may be carry-over from other donors' samples. Material: PBMCs, sequenced either directly or after in vitro stimulation (not recorded which). In nucleotides, the CDR3 is TGTGCCAGCAGCTTAGGCCAGGGGATCTCCTACGAGCAGTACTTC. It yields the protein CASSLGQGISYEQYF.